Sequencing of this T cell receptor beta chain was carried out in a study of T cells after yellow fever vaccination. TCRdb reprocessed the 5' RACE reads via MiXCR and lists one record per CDR3 protein. The sample yields around 500,000 distinct CDR3 sequences, 21% seen once. Trimming stripped 0 bases from V and 5 bases from J, with 15 bases between. The CDR3 sequence is 16 residues long. The germline V gene has CDR1 SEHNR and CDR2 FQNEAQ (reference sequence). This receptor was obtained from a man aged 18 to 35 who received the YFV17D yellow fever vaccine. V is TRBV7-9 and J is TRBJ2-3; weak D call: TRBD2 (7 bases). The source material was PBMCs, sampled about 21 days after the first yellow fever vaccination. The CDR3 is CASSLARGAAVDTQYF. CDR3 bases: TGTGCCAGCAGCTTAGCTCGGGGGGCTGCTGTAGATACGCAGTATTTT.